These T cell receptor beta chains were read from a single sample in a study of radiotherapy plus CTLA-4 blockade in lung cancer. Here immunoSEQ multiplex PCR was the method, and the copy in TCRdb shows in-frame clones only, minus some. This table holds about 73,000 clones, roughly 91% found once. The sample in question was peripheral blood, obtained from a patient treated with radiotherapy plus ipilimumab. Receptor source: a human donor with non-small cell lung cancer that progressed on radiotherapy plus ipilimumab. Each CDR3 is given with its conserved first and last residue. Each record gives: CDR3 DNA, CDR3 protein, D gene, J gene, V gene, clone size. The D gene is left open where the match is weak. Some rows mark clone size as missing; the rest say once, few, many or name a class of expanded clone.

DNA: TGTGCCAGCACCGGGGGTGGCTTGACGAACACCGGGGAGCTGTTTTTT; CDR3: CASTGGGLTNTGELFF; D: -; J: TRBJ2-2; V: TRBV5-6; size: -
DNA: TGTGCCAGCAGCTTAGAAGGGATTTCGGGCGAGCAGTACTTC; CDR3: CASSLEGISGEQYF; D: -; J: TRBJ2-7; V: TRBV7-9; size: -
DNA: TGTGCCAGTAGTAGCGGACCGGGGGGCAATCAGCCCCAGCATTTT; CDR3: CASSSGPGGNQPQHF; D: -; J: TRBJ1-5; V: TRBV19; size: -
DNA: TGTGCCAGCAGCTTAGCCGGGTCCTACGAGCAGTACTTC; CDR3: CASSLAGSYEQYF; D: -; J: TRBJ2-7; V: TRBV13; size: -
DNA: TGTGCCTTATCCACAGGGGCTGGGGCCAACGTCCTGACTTTC; CDR3: CALSTGAGANVLTF; D: TRBD1; J: TRBJ2-6; V: TRBV28; size: -
DNA: TGTGCCAGCAGACCCTCGGGGTACAATGAGCAGTTCTTC; CDR3: CASRPSGYNEQFF; D: -; J: TRBJ2-1; V: TRBV5-4; size: -
DNA: TGTGCCAGCAGTCCCGGGACTAGGCGTTCGAATGAGCAGTTCTTC; CDR3: CASSPGTRRSNEQFF; D: TRBD2; J: TRBJ2-1; V: TRBV6-5; size: -
DNA: TGCGCCAGCAGCCAAGTAGCCGTGGGTTATACCACCGGGGAGCTGTTTTTT; CDR3: CASSQVAVGYTTGELFF; D: -; J: TRBJ2-2; V: TRBV4-1; size: once
DNA: TGTGCCAGCAGTGAAAGGGTCTTTCATGAGCAGTTCTTC; CDR3: CASSERVFHEQFF; D: -; J: TRBJ2-1; V: TRBV6-1; size: -
DNA: TGTGCCAGCAGTCCACAGGGGAGAGGAAATGGGCAGTTCTTC; CDR3: CASSPQGRGNGQFF; D: TRBD1; J: TRBJ2-1; V: TRBV27; size: -
DNA: TGCGCCAGCAGCGTGACAGGGAACGAATACGAGCAGTACTTC; CDR3: CASSVTGNEYEQYF; D: TRBD1; J: TRBJ2-7; V: TRBV5-1; size: once
DNA: TGTGCCTGGTCCCCGGGACAAGTCACCGGGGAGCTGTTTTTT; CDR3: CAWSPGQVTGELFF; D: -; J: TRBJ2-2; V: TRBV30; size: -
DNA: TGTGCCAGCAGTCTTGATGGAGCTAACTATGGCTACACCTTC; CDR3: CASSLDGANYGYTF; D: -; J: TRBJ1-2; V: TRBV28; size: -
DNA: TGCGCCAGCAAGGACAGGAGTAATGAAAAACTGTTTTTT; CDR3: CASKDRSNEKLFF; D: TRBD1; J: TRBJ1-4; V: TRBV4-1; size: -
DNA: TGCGCCAGCAGCTTGGTGACTAGCGGGAGCCAATTTAATACGCAGTATTTT; CDR3: CASSLVTSGSQFNTQYF; D: TRBD2; J: TRBJ2-3; V: TRBV5-1; size: -
DNA: TGTGCCAGCAGCCCACGCGGGAGTAACACCGGGGAGCTGTTTTTT; CDR3: CASSPRGSNTGELFF; D: TRBD2; J: TRBJ2-2; V: TRBV7-9; size: -
DNA: TGTGCCAGCAGTGATGGGACAGGGCATGGCTACACCTTC; CDR3: CASSDGTGHGYTF; D: TRBD1; J: TRBJ1-2; V: TRBV6-6; size: -
DNA: TGTGCCAGCAGCGAGGGACAGGGGAATTTGGGAACTGAAGCTTTCTTT; CDR3: CASSEGQGNLGTEAFF; D: TRBD1; J: TRBJ1-1; V: TRBV2; size: once
DNA: TGTGCCAGCAGCACAGGGCGTTATAGCAATCAGCCCCAGCATTTT; CDR3: CASSTGRYSNQPQHF; D: -; J: TRBJ1-5; V: TRBV28; size: -
DNA: TGCGCCAGCAGCCAGGACACTGACTACGAGCAGTACTTC; CDR3: CASSQDTDYEQYF; D: -; J: TRBJ2-7; V: TRBV5-1; size: -
DNA: TGCGCCAGCAGCCCGGCGGTTACCGGGGAGCTGTTTTTT; CDR3: CASSPAVTGELFF; D: -; J: TRBJ2-2; V: TRBV5-1; size: -
DNA: TGTGCCAGTAGTATGTCCCAGAGATCCTACGAGCAGTACTTC; CDR3: CASSMSQRSYEQYF; D: -; J: TRBJ2-7; V: TRBV19; size: -
DNA: TGTGCCAGTAGTGGTGGACAGTTGAATCAGCCCCAGCATTTT; CDR3: CASSGGQLNQPQHF; D: -; J: TRBJ1-5; V: TRBV19; size: few
DNA: TGCGCCAGCAGCCAAGCTGGGGCCAACGTCCTGACTTTC; CDR3: CASSQAGANVLTF; D: -; J: TRBJ2-6; V: TRBV4-1; size: -
DNA: TGTGCCTGGACAGTAGCGGGAGCAGTTACAGATACGCAGTATTTT; CDR3: CAWTVAGAVTDTQYF; D: TRBD2; J: TRBJ2-3; V: TRBV30; size: once
DNA: TGTGCCAGCAGTTATGGCGGGAGACTCTATGAGCAGTTCTTC; CDR3: CASSYGGRLYEQFF; D: TRBD2; J: TRBJ2-1; V: TRBV6-5; size: -
DNA: TGTGCCAGCAGCTTAGACCCTCGGACCCAGTACTTC; CDR3: CASSLDPRTQYF; D: -; J: TRBJ2-5; V: TRBV11-2; size: once
DNA: TGCGCCAGCGGCCTCGGAGCAGAAAACATGAACACTGAAGCTTTCTTT; CDR3: CASGLGAENMNTEAFF; D: -; J: TRBJ1-1; V: TRBV23-1; size: -
DNA: TGTGCCAGCAGCCCACTCCAGGGATTGGGCAATCAGCCCCAGCATTTT; CDR3: CASSPLQGLGNQPQHF; D: -; J: TRBJ1-5; V: TRBV2; size: -
DNA: TGTGCCAGCAGCGTAGGGTTAGCGGGAGTTGATACGCAGTATTTT; CDR3: CASSVGLAGVDTQYF; D: TRBD2; J: TRBJ2-3; V: TRBV9; size: once
DNA: TGCGCCAGCAGCCACCCCATGGTCGGGGGCCGGCAGTACTTC; CDR3: CASSHPMVGGRQYF; D: -; J: TRBJ2-7; V: TRBV4-1; size: -
DNA: TGTGCCAGCAGCTTAGAACAGGGGTTCTACGAGCAGTACTTC; CDR3: CASSLEQGFYEQYF; D: TRBD1; J: TRBJ2-7; V: TRBV7-6; size: once
DNA: TGTGCCAGCAGTGAATTTGCGGGAGGACACAATGAGCAGTTCTTC; CDR3: CASSEFAGGHNEQFF; D: TRBD2; J: TRBJ2-1; V: TRBV6-4; size: -
DNA: TGTGCCAGCAGTTACGACAGGGCGGGGAGCACAGATACGCAGTATTTT; CDR3: CASSYDRAGSTDTQYF; D: -; J: TRBJ2-3; V: TRBV6-6; size: -
DNA: TGTGCCAGCAGTCCCTCAGCGGGAGATCGCACCGGGGAGCTGTTTTTT; CDR3: CASSPSAGDRTGELFF; D: TRBD2; J: TRBJ2-2; V: TRBV27; size: -
DNA: TGCAGCGTTGGCGGGAGCACCCGCACAGATACGCAGTATTTT; CDR3: CSVGGSTRTDTQYF; D: TRBD2; J: TRBJ2-3; V: TRBV29-1; size: once